The sequence of this T cell receptor (beta chain) was determined in a study of OX40 agonist ivuxolimab in advanced cancers. Regarding the study in general: Ivuxolimab was an agonistic, fully human IgG2 monoclonal antibody directed against OX40 (CD134), a costimulatory receptor. Intravenous ivuxolimab was administered to patients every 2 weeks at six dose levels: 0.01, 0.1, 0.3, 1.5, 3 and 10 mg/kg. The paper reports the monotherapy dose-escalation portion (N of about 52 patients) of the phase I ivuxolimab trial. Partial responses were achieved by three dose-escalation patients, of whom one had hepatocellular carcinoma and two had cutaneous melanoma. In the dose-escalation cohort, 82.7% of patients were male, and the mean age was approximately 60 years, with a range of roughly 23 to 85. The purpose of peripheral TCRbeta sequencing was to test whether ivuxolimab changed TCR sequence diversity and led to clonal T-cell expansion. Among the approximately 50 dose-escalation patients, 19 had hepatocellular carcinoma, around 15 melanoma, 9 renal cell carcinoma and 9 head and neck cancer. Patients were allowed to have had prior anti-PD-1, anti-PD-L1 or anti-CTLA-4 therapy, and around 41% of the dose-escalation patients had previously received checkpoint inhibitors. Paper-wide results and their limitations: After ivuxolimab, expanded clones were on average more numerous among CD8+ T cells than among CD4+ T cells. At doses from 0.1 to 3.0 mg/kg, clonal expansion was seen in both CD4+ and CD8+ blood T cells between baseline and week 6. Low levels of normalized T-cell clonal expansion were also seen in some patients who did not respond. Partial responders in the 0.1-3.0 mg/kg groups had among the lowest normalized peripheral clonal expansion, especially among CD8+ T cells. The antigen specificity of the clonally expanded peripheral T cells was not determined.

V was cut back by 3 bases and J by 7 bases, leaving a gap of 15 bases between them. The germline V gene supplies CDR1 ENHRY and CDR2 SYGVKD. Its CDR3 holds 15 amino acids, cysteine through phenylalanine. Only CDR3 DNA remains: 45 bases, in frame from the first base. To sequence the TCRbeta CDR3 region, genomic DNA was isolated from the sorted cells. The immunoSEQ Assay was used to sequence the TCRbeta CDR3 regions. Here the immuneACCESS table is served through TCRdb, limited to in-frame sequences with V and J called. Missing clones are a known gap in these copies; in checked studies unresolved V genes cover under half, and the rest lacks a known reason. The sample profile shows tens of thousands of clones; roughly 80% of them were found once. The ten largest clones represent approximately 8% of the sample. This clone was observed a few times. Its target antigen remains unknown. Base qualities are missing; no much larger clone stands one base away.

The trial excluded patients who had a history of autoimmune disease or who were on systemic immunosuppression. Peripheral blood for TCR sequencing was drawn from every dose cohort at baseline, at cycle 4 day 1 and at cycle 7 day 1. The samples were drawn from a first-in-human, open-label, multicenter phase I dose-escalation trial of ivuxolimab. Adults with locally advanced or metastatic melanoma, renal cell, hepatocellular, or head and neck squamous cell carcinoma were enrolled in the trial. Before TCR sequencing, CD4+ T cells and CD8+ T cells were sorted from peripheral blood as separate populations.

The source of this sequence is an adult with an advanced solid tumor such as melanoma, head and neck, liver or kidney cancer. The sequence is built from TRBV10-3 and TRBJ1-4; a weak D assignment points to TRBD1 (5 bases agree). Sequencing used CD4+ or CD8+ T cells sorted from blood, obtained in a trial of the OX40 agonist ivuxolimab. The CDR3 here reads CAISDAAPGGEKLFF. DNA sequence: TGTGCCATCAGTGACGCAGCTCCGGGGGGTGAAAAACTGTTTTTT.